Sequencing of this T cell receptor (beta chain) was carried out in a study of T cells in tuberculosis. Across the study: The T cells targeted glucose monomycolate, a mycobacterial lipid, via CD1B. Samples predate treatment or fall within its first 7 days.

The time point: new active TB diagnosis, blood taken before or within 7 days of starting treatment. Positive smear microscopy and/or M. tuberculosis culture confirmed active disease. Each donor contributed roughly 100,000 T cells on average, unsorted. Profiled with immunoSEQ multiplex PCR; TCRdb holds only in-frame clones, not every one. The table records 25,000 to 35,000 clones, 86% of them present only once. Germline V gene data show CDR1 as SNHLY and CDR2 as FYNNEI. Trimming took 0 bases from V and 6 from J; bases not matched to a gene: 15. The CDR3 runs to 18 residues. This chain joins TRBV2 and TRBJ1-2, with TRBD1 identical over 8 bases. The clonotype was recovered from an adult with tuberculosis. Specimen: PBMCs, collected at tuberculosis diagnosis. In DNA form, the CDR3 reads TGTGCCAGCAGTGAAGCGGTTCTGGCTGCGGACAGGGAAAATGGCTACACCTTC. It codes for CASSEAVLAADRENGYTF.